Below, one T cell receptor beta chain is given with its context. This specimen belongs to a study of blood T cell repertoires in COVID-19. About the study: Material from acute and convalescent COVID-19 was sourced from the United States, Italy and Spain.

Per the original data handling: Estimates of nucleated cell counts were drawn from the amplification of reference gene primers. Here immunoSEQ multiplex PCR was the method, and the copy in TCRdb shows in-frame clones only, minus some. V and J calls and clone size come straight from that table; D and trimming were deduced from the DNA. In the table there are around 400,000 clones, around 87% of which are singletons. This receptor was taken from a woman aged 55-75 years with COVID-19, enrolled during active disease. Specimen: peripheral blood.

The CDR3 is CASSLREGAGGPGQETQYF. CDR3 nucleotides: TGCGCCAGCAGCCTTCGTGAGGGAGCGGGGGGGCCGGGCCAAGAGACCCAGTACTTC. The V and J genes are TRBV4-1 and TRBJ2-5; 10 bases map to TRBD2. Germline-derived CDR1 and CDR2 are MGHRA and YSYEKL. This CDR3 has 19 residues. The trim removed 4 bases at V and 1 base at J, leaving 15 bases unmatched.